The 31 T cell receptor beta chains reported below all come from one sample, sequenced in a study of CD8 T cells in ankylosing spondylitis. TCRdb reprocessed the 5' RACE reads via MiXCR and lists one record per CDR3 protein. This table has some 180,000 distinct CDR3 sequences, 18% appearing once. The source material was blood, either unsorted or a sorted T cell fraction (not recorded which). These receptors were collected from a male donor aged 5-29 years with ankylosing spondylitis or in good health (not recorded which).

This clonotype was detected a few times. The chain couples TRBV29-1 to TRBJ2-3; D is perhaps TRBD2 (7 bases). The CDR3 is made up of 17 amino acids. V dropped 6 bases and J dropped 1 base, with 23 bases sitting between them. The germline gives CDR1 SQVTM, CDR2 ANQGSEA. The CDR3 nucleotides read TGCAGCGTCCGAGGGGGGGGCGCGGGCGTACGCACAGATACGCAGTATTTT. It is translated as CSVRGGGAGVRTDTQYF.

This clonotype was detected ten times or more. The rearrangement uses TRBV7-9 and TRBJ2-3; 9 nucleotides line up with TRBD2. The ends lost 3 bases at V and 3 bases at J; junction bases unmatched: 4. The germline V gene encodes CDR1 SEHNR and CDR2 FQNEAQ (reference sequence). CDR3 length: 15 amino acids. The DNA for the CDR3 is TGTGCCAGCAGCTTTCCTAGCGGGATTACAGATACGCAGTATTTT. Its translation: CASSFPSGITDTQYF.

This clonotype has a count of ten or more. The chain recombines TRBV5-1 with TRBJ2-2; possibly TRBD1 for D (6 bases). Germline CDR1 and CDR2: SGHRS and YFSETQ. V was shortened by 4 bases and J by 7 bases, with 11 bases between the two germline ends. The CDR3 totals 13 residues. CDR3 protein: CASSRTVDGELFF. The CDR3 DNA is TGCGCCAGCAGCAGGACAGTAGACGGGGAGCTGTTTTTT.

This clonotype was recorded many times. CDR3: CASRDYGYTF. CDR3 coding DNA: TGTGCCAGTAGGGACTATGGCTACACCTTC. The V and J genes are TRBV19 and TRBJ1-2; D gene uncertain. Germline-derived CDR1 and CDR2 are LNHDA and SQIVND (reference sequence). V dropped 6 bases and J dropped 3 bases, with 2 bases sitting between them. The CDR3 has 10 amino acids.

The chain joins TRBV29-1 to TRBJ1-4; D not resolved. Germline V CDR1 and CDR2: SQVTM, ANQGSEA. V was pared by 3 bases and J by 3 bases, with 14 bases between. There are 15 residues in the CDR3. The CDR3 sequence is CSVDLGIGSNEKLFF. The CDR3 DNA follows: TGCAGCGTTGATTTGGGAATCGGATCTAATGAAAAACTGTTTTTT.

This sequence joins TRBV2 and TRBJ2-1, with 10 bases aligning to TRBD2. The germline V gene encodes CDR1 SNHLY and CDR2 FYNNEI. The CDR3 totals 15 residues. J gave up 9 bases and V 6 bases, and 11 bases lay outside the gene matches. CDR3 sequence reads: CASRTKREGRSEQFF. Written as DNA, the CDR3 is TGTGCCAGCAGGACGAAGCGGGAGGGCCGTTCTGAGCAGTTCTTC.

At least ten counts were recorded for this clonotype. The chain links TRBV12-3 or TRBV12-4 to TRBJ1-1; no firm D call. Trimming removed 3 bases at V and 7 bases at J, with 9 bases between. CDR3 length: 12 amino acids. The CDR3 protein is CASSFLGFEAFF. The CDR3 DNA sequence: TGTGCCAGCAGTTTCCTGGGCTTTGAAGCTTTCTTT.

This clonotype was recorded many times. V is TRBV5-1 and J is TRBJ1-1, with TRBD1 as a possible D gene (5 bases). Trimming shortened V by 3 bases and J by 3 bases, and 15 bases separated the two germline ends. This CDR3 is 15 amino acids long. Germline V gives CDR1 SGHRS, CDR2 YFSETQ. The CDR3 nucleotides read TGCGCCAGCAGCTGGGGCTTCGACAGCGACACTGAAGCTTTCTTT. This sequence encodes CASSWGFDSDTEAFF.

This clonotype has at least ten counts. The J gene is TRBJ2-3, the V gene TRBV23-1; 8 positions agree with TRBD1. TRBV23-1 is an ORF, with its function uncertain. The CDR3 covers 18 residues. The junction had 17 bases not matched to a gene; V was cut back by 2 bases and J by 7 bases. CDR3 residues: CASSQGTGVSLTPYTQYF. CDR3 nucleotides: TGCGCCAGCAGTCAAGGGACAGGTGTCTCCCTTACACCGTATACGCAGTATTTT.

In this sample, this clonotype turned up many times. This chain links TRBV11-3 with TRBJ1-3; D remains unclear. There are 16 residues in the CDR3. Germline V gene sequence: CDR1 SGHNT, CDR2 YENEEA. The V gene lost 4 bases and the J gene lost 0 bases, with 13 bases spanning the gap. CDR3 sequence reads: CASSSSFEFSGNTIYF. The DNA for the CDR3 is TGTGCCAGCAGCTCGTCGTTCGAATTCTCTGGAAACACCATATATTTT.

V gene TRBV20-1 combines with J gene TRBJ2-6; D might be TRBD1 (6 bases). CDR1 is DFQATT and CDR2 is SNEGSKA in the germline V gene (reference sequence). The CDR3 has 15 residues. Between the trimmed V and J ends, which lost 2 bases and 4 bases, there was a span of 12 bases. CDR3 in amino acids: CSARPLGAGANVLTF. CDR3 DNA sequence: TGCAGTGCTAGACCCCTGGGGGCCGGGGCCAACGTCCTGACTTTC.

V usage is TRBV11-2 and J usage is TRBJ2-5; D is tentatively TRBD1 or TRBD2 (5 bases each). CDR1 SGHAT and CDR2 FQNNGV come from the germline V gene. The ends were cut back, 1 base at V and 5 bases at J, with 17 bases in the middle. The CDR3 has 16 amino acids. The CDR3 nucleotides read TGTGCCAGCAGCTTAGTGGTGGGAGAGCCAGGGGAGACCCAGTACTTC. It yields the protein CASSLVVGEPGETQYF.

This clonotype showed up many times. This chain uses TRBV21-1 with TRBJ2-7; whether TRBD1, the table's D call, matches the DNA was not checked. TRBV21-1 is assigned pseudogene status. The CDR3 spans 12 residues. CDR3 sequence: CASSWTGAEQYV. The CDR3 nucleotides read TGTGCCAGCAGTTGGACAGGGGCCGAGCAGTACGTC.

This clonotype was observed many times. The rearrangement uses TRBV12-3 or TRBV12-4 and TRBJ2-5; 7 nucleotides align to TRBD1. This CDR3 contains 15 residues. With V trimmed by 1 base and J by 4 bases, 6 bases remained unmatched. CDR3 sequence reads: CASSLGGGIGETQYF. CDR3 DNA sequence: TGTGCCAGCAGTTTAGGAGGGGGCATCGGAGAGACCCAGTACTTC.

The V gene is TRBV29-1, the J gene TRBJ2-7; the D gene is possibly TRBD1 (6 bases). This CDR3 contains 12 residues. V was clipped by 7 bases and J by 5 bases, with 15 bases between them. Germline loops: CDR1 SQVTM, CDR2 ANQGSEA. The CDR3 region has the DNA TGCAGCGCGAGCCTACAGGGTAACGAGCAGTACTTC. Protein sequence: CSASLQGNEQYF.

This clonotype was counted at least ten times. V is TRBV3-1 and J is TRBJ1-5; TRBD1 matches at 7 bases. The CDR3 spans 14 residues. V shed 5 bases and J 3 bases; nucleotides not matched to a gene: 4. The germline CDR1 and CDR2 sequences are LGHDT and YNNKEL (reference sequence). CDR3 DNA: TGTGCCAGCAGCGTCGGGACAGACAATCAGCCCCAGCATTTT. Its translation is CASSVGTDNQPQHF.

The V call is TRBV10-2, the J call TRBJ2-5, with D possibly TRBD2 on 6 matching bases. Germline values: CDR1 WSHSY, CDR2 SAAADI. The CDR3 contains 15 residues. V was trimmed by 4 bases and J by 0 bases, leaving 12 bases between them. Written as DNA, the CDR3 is TGCGCCAGCAGTGGACTAGACTCGTACCAAGAGACCCAGTACTTC. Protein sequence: CASSGLDSYQETQYF.

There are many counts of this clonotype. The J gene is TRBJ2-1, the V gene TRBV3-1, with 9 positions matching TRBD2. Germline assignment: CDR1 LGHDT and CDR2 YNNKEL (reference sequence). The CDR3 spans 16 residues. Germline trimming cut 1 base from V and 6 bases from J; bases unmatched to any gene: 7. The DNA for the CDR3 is TGTGCCAGCAGCCAAGGGGTTAGCGGGAGAACCAATGAGCAGTTCTTC. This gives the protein CASSQGVSGRTNEQFF.

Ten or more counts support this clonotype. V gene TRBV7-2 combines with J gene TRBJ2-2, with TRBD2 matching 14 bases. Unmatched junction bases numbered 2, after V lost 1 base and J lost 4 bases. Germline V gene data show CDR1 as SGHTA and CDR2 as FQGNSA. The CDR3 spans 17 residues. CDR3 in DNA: TGTGCCAGCAGCTTAGTTGGGACTAGCGGGAGCACCGGGGAGCTGTTTTTT. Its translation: CASSLVGTSGSTGELFF.

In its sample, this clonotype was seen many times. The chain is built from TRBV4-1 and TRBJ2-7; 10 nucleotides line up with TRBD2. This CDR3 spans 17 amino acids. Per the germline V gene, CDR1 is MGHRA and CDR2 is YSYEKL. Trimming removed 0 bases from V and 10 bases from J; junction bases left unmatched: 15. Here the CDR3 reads CASSQDRVFLAGVFQYV. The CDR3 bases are TGCGCCAGCAGCCAAGATCGAGTTTTCCTAGCGGGAGTATTTCAGTACGTC.

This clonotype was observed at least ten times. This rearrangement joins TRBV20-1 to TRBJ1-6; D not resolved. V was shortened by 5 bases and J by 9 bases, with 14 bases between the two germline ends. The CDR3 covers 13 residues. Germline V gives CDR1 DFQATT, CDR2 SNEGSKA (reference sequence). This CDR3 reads CSARSNIGSPLHF. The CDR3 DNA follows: TGCAGTGCTCGGTCCAATATTGGTTCACCCCTCCACTTT.

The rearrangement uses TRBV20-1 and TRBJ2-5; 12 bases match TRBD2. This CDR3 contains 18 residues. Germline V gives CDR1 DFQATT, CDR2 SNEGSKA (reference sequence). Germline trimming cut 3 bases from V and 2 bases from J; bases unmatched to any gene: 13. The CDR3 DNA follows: TGCAGTGCTAGGTCCCTAGCGGGAGGGTTCGGCACTCAAGAGACCCAGTACTTC. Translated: CSARSLAGGFGTQETQYF.

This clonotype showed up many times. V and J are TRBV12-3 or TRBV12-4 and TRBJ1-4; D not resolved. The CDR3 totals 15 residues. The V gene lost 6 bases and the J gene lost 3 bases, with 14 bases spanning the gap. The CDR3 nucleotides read TGTGCCAGCAGCAAACGGGGTTTAGCTAATGAAAAACTGTTTTTT. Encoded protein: CASSKRGLANEKLFF.

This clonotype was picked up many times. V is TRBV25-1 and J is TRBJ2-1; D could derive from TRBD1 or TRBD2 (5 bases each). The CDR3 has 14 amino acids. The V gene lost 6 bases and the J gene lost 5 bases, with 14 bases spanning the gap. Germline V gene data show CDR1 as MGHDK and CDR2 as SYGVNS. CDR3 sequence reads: CASSLPGPNNEQFF. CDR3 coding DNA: TGTGCCAGCAGCCTACCGGGACCCAACAATGAGCAGTTCTTC.

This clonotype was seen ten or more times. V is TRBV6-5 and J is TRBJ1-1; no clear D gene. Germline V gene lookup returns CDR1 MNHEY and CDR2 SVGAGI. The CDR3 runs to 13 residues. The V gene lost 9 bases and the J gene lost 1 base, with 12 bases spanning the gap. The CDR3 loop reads CASHMGWNTEAFF. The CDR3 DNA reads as TGTGCCAGTCACATGGGGTGGAACACTGAAGCTTTCTTT.

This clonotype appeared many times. CDR3 protein: CSARSDFSNEKLFF. DNA for the CDR3: TGCAGTGCTAGGTCGGACTTCTCTAATGAAAAACTGTTTTTT. This rearrangement joins TRBV20-1 to TRBJ1-4, with no clear D. V lost 3 bases and J 3 bases, leaving 11 bases between the germline ends. The CDR3 consists of 14 residues. The germline gives CDR1 DFQATT, CDR2 SNEGSKA (reference sequence).

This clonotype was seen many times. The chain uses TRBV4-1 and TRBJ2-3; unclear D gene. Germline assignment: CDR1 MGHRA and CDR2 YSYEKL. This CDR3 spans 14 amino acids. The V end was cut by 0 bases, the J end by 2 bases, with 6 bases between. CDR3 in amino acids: CASSQETLTDTQYF. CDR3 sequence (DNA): TGCGCCAGCAGCCAAGAGACCCTCACAGATACGCAGTATTTT.

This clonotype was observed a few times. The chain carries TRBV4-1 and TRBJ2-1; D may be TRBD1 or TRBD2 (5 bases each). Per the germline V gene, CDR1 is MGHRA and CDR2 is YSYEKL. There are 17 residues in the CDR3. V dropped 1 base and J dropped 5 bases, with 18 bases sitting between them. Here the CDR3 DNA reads TGCGCCAGCAGCCAAGCCCAGATGGGACGACCACACAATGAGCAGTTCTTC. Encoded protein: CASSQAQMGRPHNEQFF.

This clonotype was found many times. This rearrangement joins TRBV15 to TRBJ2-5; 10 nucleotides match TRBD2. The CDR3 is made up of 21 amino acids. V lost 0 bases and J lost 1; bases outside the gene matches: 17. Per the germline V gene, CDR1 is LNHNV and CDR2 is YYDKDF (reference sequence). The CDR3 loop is CATSRDNFGLLAGRAQETQYF. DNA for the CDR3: TGTGCCACCAGCAGAGATAATTTCGGGTTACTAGCGGGACGAGCCCAAGAGACCCAGTACTTC.

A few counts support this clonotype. This CDR3 is CASSYELAFSYEQYF. CDR3 DNA: TGTGCCAGCAGTTACGAGCTAGCCTTCTCCTACGAGCAGTACTTC. This sequence joins TRBV6-2 or TRBV6-3 and TRBJ2-7; D might be TRBD2 (5 bases). V dropped 2 bases and J dropped 0 bases, with 11 bases sitting between them. CDR1 is MNHEY, CDR2 SVGEGT, per germline. This CDR3 comprises 15 residues.

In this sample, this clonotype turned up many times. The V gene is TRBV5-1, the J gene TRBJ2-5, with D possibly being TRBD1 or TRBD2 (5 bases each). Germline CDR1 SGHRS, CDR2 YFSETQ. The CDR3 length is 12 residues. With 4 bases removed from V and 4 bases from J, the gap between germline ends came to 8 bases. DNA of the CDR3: TGCGCCAGCAGCCAGGGAGCAGAGACCCAGTACTTC. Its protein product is CASSQGAETQYF.